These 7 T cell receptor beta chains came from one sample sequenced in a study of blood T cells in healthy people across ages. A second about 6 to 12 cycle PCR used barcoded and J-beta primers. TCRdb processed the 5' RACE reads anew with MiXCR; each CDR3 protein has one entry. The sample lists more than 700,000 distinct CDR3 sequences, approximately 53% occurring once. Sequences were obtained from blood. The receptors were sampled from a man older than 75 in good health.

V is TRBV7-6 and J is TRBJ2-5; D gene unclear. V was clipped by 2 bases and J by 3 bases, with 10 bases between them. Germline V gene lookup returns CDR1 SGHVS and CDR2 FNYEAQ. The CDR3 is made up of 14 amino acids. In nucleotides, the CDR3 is TGTGCCAGCAGCTTAACAGCGACGGAAGAGACCCAGTACTTC. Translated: CASSLTATEETQYF.

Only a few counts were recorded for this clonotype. The CDR3 is CASSPGQGNSGNTIYF. As DNA, the CDR3 is TGTGCCAGCTCACCGGGACAGGGTAACTCTGGAAACACCATATATTTT. The chain has TRBV18 and TRBJ1-3, with 9 bases aligning to TRBD1. Looked up from germline, CDR1 is KGHSH and CDR2 is LQKENI. This CDR3 is 16 amino acids long. Unmatched junction bases numbered 3, after V lost 3 bases and J lost 0 bases.

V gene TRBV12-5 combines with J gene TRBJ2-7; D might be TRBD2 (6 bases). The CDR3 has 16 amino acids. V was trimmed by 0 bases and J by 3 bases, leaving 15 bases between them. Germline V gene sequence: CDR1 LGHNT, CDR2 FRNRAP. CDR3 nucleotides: TGTGCTAGTGGTTTGGTACTTGGACTACAGTTCTACGAGCAGTACTTC. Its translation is CASGLVLGLQFYEQYF.

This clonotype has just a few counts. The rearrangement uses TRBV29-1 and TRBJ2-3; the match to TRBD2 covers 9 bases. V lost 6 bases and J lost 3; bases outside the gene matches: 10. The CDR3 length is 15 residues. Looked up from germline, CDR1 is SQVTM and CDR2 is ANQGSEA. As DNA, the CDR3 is TGCAGCGTGCGACTAGCGGTAGGGAGTACAGATACGCAGTATTTT. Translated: CSVRLAVGSTDTQYF.

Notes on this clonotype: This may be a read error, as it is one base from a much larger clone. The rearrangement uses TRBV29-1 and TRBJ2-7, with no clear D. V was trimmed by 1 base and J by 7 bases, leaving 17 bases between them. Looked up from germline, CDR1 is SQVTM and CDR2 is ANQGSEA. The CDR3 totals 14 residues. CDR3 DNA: TGCAGCGTTGAAGCGCGGAGTCGGCGATTAGAGCAGTACTTC. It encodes CSVEARSRRLEQYF.

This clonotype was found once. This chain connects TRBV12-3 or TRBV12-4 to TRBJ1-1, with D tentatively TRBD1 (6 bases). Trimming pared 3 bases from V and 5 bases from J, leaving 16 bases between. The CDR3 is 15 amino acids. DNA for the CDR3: TGTGCCAGCAGTTTTAGTAGGCAGGGGCGAACTGAAGCTTTCTTT. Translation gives CASSFSRQGRTEAFF.

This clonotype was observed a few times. The CDR3 region is CATSDSSAYSYNEQFF. CDR3 sequence (DNA): TGTGCCACCAGTGATTCTAGCGCCTACTCCTACAATGAGCAGTTCTTC. The chain combines TRBV24-1 with TRBJ2-1, with D possibly being TRBD2 (6 bases). Germline CDR1 and CDR2: KGHDR and SFDVKD. This CDR3 is 16 amino acids long. With 2 bases removed from V and 0 bases from J, the gap between germline ends came to 10 bases.